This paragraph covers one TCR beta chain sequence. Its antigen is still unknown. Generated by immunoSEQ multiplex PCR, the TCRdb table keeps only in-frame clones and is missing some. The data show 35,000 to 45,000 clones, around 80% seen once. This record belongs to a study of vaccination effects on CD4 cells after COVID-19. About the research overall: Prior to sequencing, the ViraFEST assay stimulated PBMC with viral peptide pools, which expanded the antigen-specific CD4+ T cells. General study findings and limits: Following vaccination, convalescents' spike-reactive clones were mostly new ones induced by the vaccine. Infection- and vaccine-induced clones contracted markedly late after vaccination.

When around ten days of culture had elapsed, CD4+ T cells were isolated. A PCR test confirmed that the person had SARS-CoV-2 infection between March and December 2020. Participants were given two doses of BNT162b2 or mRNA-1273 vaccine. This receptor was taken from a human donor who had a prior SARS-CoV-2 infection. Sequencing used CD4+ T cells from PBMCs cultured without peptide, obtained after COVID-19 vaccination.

CDR3 sequence reads: CASSLGAQGGTEAFF. The CDR3 bases are TGCGCCAGCAGCTTGGGGGCGCAGGGAGGAACTGAAGCTTTCTTT. The J gene is TRBJ1-1, the V gene TRBV5-1, with D possibly matching TRBD1 (5 bases). This CDR3 contains 15 residues. Trimming took off 0 bases at V and 5 bases at J, with 14 bases between the two ends. The germline V gene encodes CDR1 SGHRS and CDR2 YFSETQ.